A single sample is the source of the 27 T cell receptor beta chains below, sequenced in a study of OX40 agonist ivuxolimab in advanced cancers. TCRdb's copy holds only in-frame clones and misses some; the assay was immunoSEQ multiplex PCR. The sample records roughly 86,000 clones, about 90% being singletons. The source material was CD4+ or CD8+ T cells sorted from blood, sampled in a trial of the OX40 agonist ivuxolimab. The receptor set was obtained from an adult with an advanced solid tumor such as melanoma, head and neck, liver or kidney cancer.

The chain recombines TRBV29-1 with TRBJ2-4; 8 bases map to TRBD1. This CDR3 is built from 14 residues. Unmatched junction bases numbered 11, after V lost 6 bases and J lost 7 bases. Per the germline V gene, CDR1 is SQVTM and CDR2 is ANQGSEA. The CDR3 DNA reads TGCAGCGTCACCCCGACAGGGGCGCTGAACATTCAGTACTTC. Translating it yields CSVTPTGALNIQYF.

The J gene is TRBJ2-7, the V gene TRBV6-4; no reliable D call. The CDR3 is 15 amino acids. Per the germline V gene, CDR1 is MRHNA and CDR2 is SNTAGT. Between the trimmed V and J ends, which lost 1 base and 2 bases, there was a span of 12 bases. CDR3 nucleotide sequence: TGTGCCAGCAGTGACTATATCTACGGTACCTACGAGCAGTACTTC. Protein sequence: CASSDYIYGTYEQYF.

The chain uses TRBV15 and TRBJ2-3, with D hard to call. Trimming stripped 3 bases from V and 2 bases from J, with 12 bases between. Germline CDR1 LNHNV, CDR2 YYDKDF (reference sequence). This CDR3 has 15 amino acids. The CDR3 region has the DNA TGTGCCACCAGCAGGCGACTCTTTACCACAGATACGCAGTATTTT. Its protein product is CATSRRLFTTDTQYF.

The chain joins TRBV7-2 to TRBJ2-5, with 11 bases identical to TRBD2. Germline lookup yields CDR1 SGHTA and CDR2 FQGNSA. Trimming cost V 5 bases and J 4 bases; bases outside gene matches: 9. This CDR3 contains 16 residues. CDR3 amino acids: CASSGRLAGGGETQYF. CDR3 coding DNA: TGTGCCAGCAGCGGACGTCTAGCGGGAGGAGGAGAGACCCAGTACTTC.

The chain employs TRBV7-2 and TRBJ1-5; tentative D call: TRBD1 (6 bases). The length of the CDR3 is 15 residues. Germline V lookup: CDR1 SGHTA, CDR2 FQGNSA. V lost 5 bases to trimming and J lost 5 bases, with 16 bases between them. CDR3 nucleotide sequence: TGTGCCAGCAGCCCCGGGTCGGGGGGGCATCAGCCCCAGCATTTT. Translation: CASSPGSGGHQPQHF.

A single count supports this clone. This same CDR3 is encoded by further DNA sequences in the sample. This chain connects TRBV29-1 to TRBJ2-2; D uncertain. With 1 base removed from V and 0 bases from J, the gap between germline ends came to 6 bases. This CDR3 contains 14 residues. Per germline, CDR1 SQVTM and CDR2 ANQGSEA. CDR3 loop: CSVEGGSNTGELFF. CDR3 bases: TGCAGCGTTGAAGGCGGATCGAACACCGGGGAGCTGTTTTTT.

The chain is built from TRBV11-2 and TRBJ2-1; 15 nucleotides line up with TRBD2. V gave up 0 bases and J gave up 10 bases; unmatched junction bases: 4. In germline, CDR1 is SGHAT, CDR2 FQNNGV. The CDR3 has 16 amino acids. The CDR3 DNA sequence: TGTGCCAGCAGCTTAGACCCGGGACTAGCGGGAGGCGAGCAGTTCTTC. Translated: CASSLDPGLAGGEQFF. Full variable domain (remainder filled in from reference TRBV11-2 and TRBJ2-1): EAGVAQSPRYKIIEKRQSVAFWCNPISGHATLYWYQQILGQGPKLLIQFQNNGVVDDSQLPKDRFSAERLKGVDSTLKIQPAKLEDSAVYLCASSLDPGLAGGEQFFGPGTRLTVL.

CDR3 DNA sequence: TGTGCCAGCAGCTTAGACCAACGGGCAGGCGGGGAGCAGTACTTC. Encoded protein: CASSLDQRAGGEQYF. The rearrangement uses TRBV11-3 and TRBJ2-5, with D tentatively TRBD2 (6 bases). This CDR3 is built from 15 residues. The V gene lost 0 bases and the J gene lost 11 bases, with 19 bases spanning the gap. CDR1 and CDR2 (germline): SGHNT, YENEEA.

This clone was found once. CDR3 residues: CASRQEGNVGYTF. CDR3 coding DNA: TGTGCCAGCAGGCAGGAGGGGAACGTGGGCTACACCTTC. The rearrangement links TRBV6-6 to TRBJ1-2; D might be TRBD1 (5 bases). CDR3 size: 13 residues. In germline, CDR1 is MNHNY, CDR2 SVGAGI (reference sequence). The germline V and J ends were trimmed by 6 bases and 8 bases, with 16 bases remaining between them.

The rearrangement uses TRBV10-3 and TRBJ2-5; 11 bases line up with TRBD2. The J call may be wrong; the DNA end is better matched by TRBJ2-7. This CDR3 has 15 amino acids. Germline lookup yields CDR1 ENHRY and CDR2 SYGVKD. The DNA for the CDR3 is TGTGCCATCAGGGCAACTAGCGGGAGCTCCTACGAGCAGTACTTC. The encoded protein is CAIRATSGSSYEQYF.

V and J are TRBV11-3 and TRBJ2-1, with D possibly TRBD2 on 6 matching bases. This CDR3 is built from 16 residues. V gave up 5 bases and J gave up 0 bases, with 14 bases separating them. CDR1 is SGHNT, CDR2 YENEEA, per germline. CDR3 amino acids: CASSKGLTSSYNEQFF. The DNA of the CDR3 is TGTGCCAGCAGCAAGGGACTCACGAGCTCCTACAATGAGCAGTTCTTC.

The chain is built from TRBV9 and TRBJ1-1, with D hard to call. Germline-derived CDR1 and CDR2 are SGDLS and YYNGEE. The CDR3 extends over 14 amino acids. V was trimmed by 0 bases and J by 2 bases, leaving 8 bases between them. The CDR3, as DNA: TGTGCCAGCAGCGTAGCCGGGGTTAACACTGAAGCTTTCTTT. It encodes CASSVAGVNTEAFF.

The chain employs TRBV10-3 and TRBJ1-5; 10 bases align to TRBD1. The germline CDR1 and CDR2 sequences are ENHRY and SYGVKD. Unmatched junction bases numbered 12, after V lost 0 bases and J lost 7 bases. CDR3 length: 18 residues. CDR3 coding DNA: TGTGCCATCAGTGAGTCGACGACCGGGACAGGGGCACGGCAGCCCCAGCATTTT. Amino acid sequence: CAISESTTGTGARQPQHF.

CDR3 in DNA: TGTGCCCTCGGGTCAGGGTCTGGGGCCAACGTCCTGACTTTC. It translates to CALGSGSGANVLTF. This chain connects TRBV30 to TRBJ2-6; maybe TRBD1 (5 bases). Trimming cost V 8 bases and J 1 base, with 12 bases left between them. Per germline, CDR1 GTSNPN and CDR2 SVGIG (reference sequence). The CDR3 has 14 residues.

The chain joins TRBV19 to TRBJ1-1; 8 positions agree with TRBD1. V gave up 5 bases and J gave up 1 base; unmatched junction bases: 6. CDR1 is LNHDA and CDR2 is SQIVND in the germline V gene (reference sequence). The CDR3 is made up of 15 amino acids. The CDR3 nucleotides are TGTGCCAGTAGTCCTCCGACAGGGGAGAACACTGAAGCTTTCTTT. This encodes CASSPPTGENTEAFF.

This sequence joins TRBV2 and TRBJ2-5; D gene unclear. Germline V gene sequence: CDR1 SNHLY, CDR2 FYNNEI. The CDR3 sequence is 12 residues long. V was cut by 11 bases and J by 1 base, with 11 bases left in between. The CDR3 DNA reads TGTGCCCGAGGACGGGTCCAAGAGACCCAGTACTTC. Translation: CARGRVQETQYF.

The chain recombines TRBV6-5 with TRBJ2-7; the D gene is possibly TRBD1 (6 bases). The germline V gene has CDR1 MNHEY and CDR2 SVGAGI. The V end lost 7 bases, the J end lost 0 bases, and 13 bases lay between the germline ends. The CDR3 runs 14 residues. The CDR3 nucleotides read TGTGCCAGCACCCAGGGGTTGAGCTCCTACGAGCAGTACTTC. Translated: CASTQGLSSYEQYF.

The rearrangement joins TRBV2 to TRBJ2-4; D gene uncertain. CDR1 and CDR2 (germline): SNHLY, FYNNEI. There are 14 residues in the CDR3. V lost 6 bases, J lost 0 bases, and 9 bases lay in between. The CDR3: CASRPEVAKNIQYF. As DNA, the CDR3 is TGTGCCAGCAGACCAGAGGTAGCCAAAAACATTCAGTACTTC.

V gene TRBV5-1 combines with J gene TRBJ2-1, with 11 positions matching TRBD2. Losses at the gene ends were 3 bases for V and 7 bases for J; bases not matched to a gene: 6. From germline, CDR1 is SGHRS and CDR2 YFSETQ. CDR3 length: 15 residues. The CDR3 nucleotides are TGCGCCAGCAGCTCCCAACTAGCGGGAGTTAATGAGCAGTTCTTC. Protein sequence: CASSSQLAGVNEQFF.

The rearrangement links TRBV7-9 to TRBJ2-3; D unresolved. Germline CDR1 and CDR2: SEHNR and FQNEAQ (reference sequence). V was cut by 0 bases and J by 4 bases, with 5 bases left in between. The CDR3 has 13 amino acids. The CDR3 sequence is CASSLAAADTQYF. In DNA form, the CDR3 reads TGTGCCAGCAGCTTAGCGGCGGCAGATACGCAGTATTTT.

The V and J genes are TRBV20-1 and TRBJ2-5, with TRBD1 matching over 9 bases. The tail of the sequence fits TRBJ2-7 better, so the J call may be wrong. Germline values: CDR1 DFQATT, CDR2 SNEGSKA (reference sequence). CDR3 length: 11 amino acids. CDR3: CSAGQGNEQYF. The CDR3 DNA follows: TGCAGTGCCGGACAGGGGAACGAGCAGTACTTC.

The chain employs TRBV18 and TRBJ2-6, with D perhaps given as TRBD1 or TRBD2 (5 bases each). Trimming removed 4 bases from V and 0 bases from J, with 10 bases in between. This CDR3 region has 16 residues. Germline values: CDR1 KGHSH, CDR2 LQKENI. The CDR3 nucleotides read TGTGCCAGCTCACAGAGGGGAAGCTCTGGGGCCAACGTCCTGACTTTC. Amino acid sequence: CASSQRGSSGANVLTF.

V gene TRBV19 combines with J gene TRBJ1-3; D gene unclear. Germline assignment: CDR1 LNHDA and CDR2 SQIVND (reference sequence). The CDR3 has 14 amino acids. V was cut by 10 bases and J by 0 bases, with 13 bases left in between. CDR3 nucleotides: TGTGCCACCGCAGATTACGGCTCTGGAAACACCATATATTTT. Its translation is CATADYGSGNTIYF.

This chain connects TRBV6-1 to TRBJ2-7; the D gene is possibly TRBD1 (5 bases). The CDR3 has 15 amino acids. V was pared by 4 bases and J by 6 bases, with 19 bases between. Germline CDR1 reads MNHNS; CDR2 reads SASEGT. In nucleotides, the CDR3 is TGTGCCAGCAGTGGTAAGGGGAACGAGGCTCGCGAGCAGTACTTC. It codes for CASSGKGNEAREQYF.

V gene TRBV5-1 combines with J gene TRBJ2-3; D is possibly TRBD1 (7 bases). Per germline, CDR1 SGHRS and CDR2 YFSETQ. The germline V and J ends were trimmed by 1 base and 0 bases, with 12 bases remaining between them. The CDR3 covers 16 residues. The DNA of the CDR3 is TGCGCCAGCAGCTTGCGTCCAGGGGGGAGCACAGATACGCAGTATTTT. Its protein product is CASSLRPGGSTDTQYF.

This clone appeared once. This chain joins TRBV4-3 and TRBJ1-3; D is unclear. The germline V and J ends were trimmed by 0 bases and 3 bases, with 9 bases remaining between them. CDR1 is LGHNA, CDR2 YSLEER, per germline. The CDR3 contains 15 residues. DNA for the CDR3: TGCGCCAGCAGCCAAGATCAAGTAGTTGGAAACACCATATATTTT. Amino acids: CASSQDQVVGNTIYF.

The rearrangement joins TRBV6-1 to TRBJ2-5; D is possibly TRBD1 or TRBD2 (6 bases each). Trimming took 5 bases from V and 5 from J, leaving 15 bases between them. The germline V gene encodes CDR1 MNHNS and CDR2 SASEGT. The CDR3 extends over 14 amino acids. The CDR3 DNA reads TGTGCCAGCAGTCCGCGACTAGGGGGGGAGACCCAGTACTTC. This encodes CASSPRLGGETQYF.